The rows below give T cell receptor beta chains drawn from one sample of a study of T cells in Graves' hyperthyroidism and ophthalmopathy. TCRdb re-analysed the multiplex PCR reads in MiXCR, keeping a single row per CDR3 protein. The data hold about 400,000 distinct CDR3 sequences, with around 15% observed a single time. Source material: blood. These receptors came from a man aged 45-65 years with Graves' ophthalmopathy. Each CDR3 is given with its conserved first and last residue. A D gene is named only where the DNA matches it firmly. Expanded clones get a size class; other rows say once, few or many, or leave the size out.

clone size	V gene	J gene	D gene	CDR3 protein	CDR3 DNA
many	TRBV3-1	TRBJ2-7	NA	CASSHSGQNSYEQYF	TGTGCCAGCAGCCATAGCGGCCAAAACTCCTACGAGCAGTACTTC
many	TRBV29-1	TRBJ1-1	NA	CSVEDTVTEAFF	TGCAGCGTTGAAGACACAGTGACTGAAGCTTTCTTT
many	TRBV30	TRBJ2-7	TRBD2	CAWAAGVYEQYF	TGTGCCTGGGCCGCGGGAGTTTACGAGCAGTACTTC
NA	TRBV2	TRBJ2-7	TRBD1	CASSEGHWGQGGEQYF	TGTGCCAGCAGTGAAGGCCATTGGGGACAGGGCGGGGAGCAGTACTTC
NA	TRBV15	TRBJ2-5	NA	CATSSFAGAETQYF	TGTGCCACCAGCAGTTTTGCGGGCGCGGAGACCCAGTACTTC
few	TRBV6-1	TRBJ2-7	NA	CASSDLGTYEQYF	TGTGCCAGCAGTGACCTCGGGACCTACGAGCAGTACTTC
many	TRBV28	TRBJ1-1	NA	CASSLYIRGRTEAFF	TGTGCCAGCAGTTTATATATTCGGGGGAGGACTGAAGCTTTCTTT
few	TRBV19	TRBJ2-7	TRBD2	CASTVQAPLAGRSYEQYF	TGTGCCAGTACCGTACAAGCCCCACTAGCGGGGAGGTCCTACGAGCAGTACTTC
NA	TRBV11-2	TRBJ2-5	TRBD1	CASSSYGTGGAKTQYF	TGTGCCAGCAGCTCCTACGGGACAGGGGGCGCGAAGACCCAGTACTTC
many	TRBV12-3/TRBV12-4	TRBJ1-2	NA	CASRITTTANYGYTF	TGTGCCAGCAGGATCACAACCACTGCTAACTATGGCTACACCTTC
NA	TRBV12-3/TRBV12-4	TRBJ2-1	TRBD1	CASTETGGYYNEQFF	TGTGCCAGCACCGAGACAGGGGGATACTACAATGAGCAGTTCTTC
NA	TRBV9	TRBJ2-7	NA	CASSVDGDHEQYF	TGTGCCAGCAGCGTAGACGGGGACCACGAGCAGTACTTC
many	TRBV18	TRBJ2-3	NA	CASSGTIADTQYF	TGTGCCAGCTCCGGAACGATCGCAGATACGCAGTATTTT
few	TRBV7-6	TRBJ2-3	NA	CASRERATDTQYF	TGTGCCAGCAGGGAAAGGGCCACAGATACGCAGTATTTT
many	TRBV28	TRBJ2-1	NA	CASHGSEGSSYNEQFF	TGTGCCAGCCATGGTTCGGAGGGGAGCTCCTACAATGAGCAGTTCTTC
few	TRBV30	TRBJ1-3	NA	CAWSVLRTTGNTIYF	TGTGCCTGGAGTGTACTGCGGACAACTGGAAACACCATATATTTT
many	TRBV5-6	TRBJ2-3	TRBD1	CASSLNSGGHEYF	TGTGCCAGCAGCTTGAATTCAGGGGGACACGAGTATTTT
many	TRBV2	TRBJ2-5	TRBD2	CASSEPNSGLASETQYF	TGTGCCAGCAGTGAACCGAATTCTGGACTAGCGTCAGAGACCCAGTACTTC
many	TRBV28	TRBJ1-1	NA	CASQRFEAFF	TGTGCCAGCCAGAGATTTGAAGCTTTCTTT
few	TRBV7-9	TRBJ2-1	NA	CASSPRKPSYNEQFF	TGTGCCAGCAGCCCCCGAAAGCCCTCCTACAATGAGCAGTTCTTC
NA	TRBV7-2	TRBJ1-6	NA	CASSLTGKGGSPLHF	TGTGCCAGCAGCCTCACGGGGAAAGGGGGTTCACCCCTCCACTTT
many	TRBV19	TRBJ2-1	NA	CASSMGQGARDEQFF	TGTGCCAGTAGTATGGGTCAGGGTGCCCGCGATGAGCAGTTCTTC
many	TRBV11-3	TRBJ2-2	NA	CASSLVPGKNDGELFF	TGTGCCAGCAGCTTAGTCCCCGGCAAAAATGACGGGGAGCTGTTTTTT
many	TRBV3-1	TRBJ2-7	TRBD2	CASSQEASGTYYEQYF	TGTGCCAGCAGCCAAGAGGCTAGCGGGACTTACTACGAGCAGTACTTC
many	TRBV11-2	TRBJ2-7	NA	CASSHSFEQYF	TGTGCCAGCAGCCACTCTTTCGAGCAGTACTTC
NA	TRBV19	TRBJ2-5	TRBD1	CASSITGTGETQYF	TGTGCCAGTAGTATCACCGGGACAGGGGAGACCCAGTACTTC
many	TRBV3-1	TRBJ1-5	NA	CASSQGSQERNQPQHF	TGTGCCAGCAGCCAAGGTTCACAAGAAAGGAATCAGCCCCAGCATTTT
many	TRBV7-9	TRBJ1-1	TRBD1	CASSLVIGTGVEDTEAFF	TGTGCCAGCAGCTTAGTTATCGGGACAGGGGTAGAGGACACTGAAGCTTTCTTT
NA	TRBV19	TRBJ1-5	NA	CASSIRGDSSNQPQHF	TGTGCCAGTAGTATACGCGGCGACAGTTCCAATCAGCCCCAGCATTTT
many	TRBV20-1	TRBJ1-6	NA	CSARLQLGSPLHF	TGCAGTGCTCGTTTGCAGTTGGGTTCACCCCTCCACTTT
many	TRBV12-3/TRBV12-4	TRBJ2-2	NA	CASSTTEAATGELFF	TGTGCCAGCAGTACCACGGAAGCTGCCACCGGGGAGCTGTTTTTT
NA	TRBV27	TRBJ2-5	NA	CASTKGETQYF	TGTGCCAGCACCAAGGGAGAGACCCAGTACTTC
NA	TRBV6-1	TRBJ2-2	NA	CASSDRGFYGELFF	TGTGCCAGCAGTGATAGGGGGTTTTACGGGGAGCTGTTTTTT
many	TRBV20-1	TRBJ2-5	TRBD1	CSARRSEDRVQETQYF	TGCAGTGCTAGGCGAAGTGAAGACAGGGTCCAAGAGACCCAGTACTTC
few	TRBV19	TRBJ1-2	TRBD1	CASSIPIRRTGKGGYTF	TGTGCCAGTAGCATACCCATCCGACGGACAGGGAAAGGGGGCTACACCTTC
NA	TRBV2	TRBJ2-1	NA	CASSEYRVPSYNEQFF	TGTGCCAGCAGTGAGTACAGGGTACCCTCCTACAATGAGCAGTTCTTC
many	TRBV12-5	TRBJ2-1	TRBD2	CASGLARTSFPYNEQFF	TGTGCTAGTGGTTTAGCCCGGACTAGTTTCCCCTACAATGAGCAGTTCTTC
many	TRBV2	TRBJ2-7	NA	CASSEAATGAYEQYF	TGTGCCAGCAGTGAGGCGGCAACGGGCGCCTACGAGCAGTACTTC
NA	TRBV12-3/TRBV12-4	TRBJ1-3	NA	CASSKRQVLSGNTIYF	TGTGCCAGCAGTAAGAGACAGGTCCTCTCTGGAAACACCATATATTTT
many	TRBV5-1	TRBJ2-7	NA	CASSLAVAGIGEQYF	TGCGCCAGCAGCTTGGCCGTGGCGGGGATAGGCGAGCAGTACTTC
many	TRBV30	TRBJ1-1	TRBD1	CAWSPGTGDTEAFF	TGTGCCTGGAGTCCCGGGACAGGGGACACTGAAGCTTTCTTT
many	TRBV20-1	TRBJ2-1	NA	CSARKDFDNEQFF	TGCAGTGCTAGGAAGGATTTTGACAATGAGCAGTTCTTC
many	TRBV5-1	TRBJ2-1	NA	CASSLDSASYNEQFF	TGCGCCAGCAGCTTGGATAGCGCCTCCTACAATGAGCAGTTCTTC
NA	TRBV6-2/TRBV6-3	TRBJ2-5	TRBD2	CASSTRLAGTETQYF	TGTGCCAGCAGTACTAGACTAGCGGGAACTGAGACCCAGTACTTC
many	TRBV28	TRBJ1-1	NA	CASGATGGFFGKEAFF	TGTGCCAGTGGAGCGACAGGTGGGTTTTTCGGTAAAGAAGCTTTCTTT